The 13 T cell receptor beta chains below come from one sample, sequenced in a study of prognosis after radiotherapy for stage I lung cancer. From genomic DNA, TCR beta CDR3 was amplified by two-round multiplex PCR. First-round PCR employed TRBV- and TRBJ-specific primers for each gene. TCRdb re-called the multiplex PCR reads with MiXCR, one entry per CDR3 protein. The sample has about 59,000 distinct CDR3 sequences, about 30% seen once; the top ten hold around 6.9%. Sequenced here: PBMCs, sampled before or after stereotactic body radiation therapy (not recorded which). The origin of the receptors is a donor over 45 with non-small cell lung cancer.

This clonotype was observed many times. The rearrangement uses TRBV11-3 and TRBJ1-3, with D perhaps TRBD1 (5 bases). CDR3 length equals 19 residues. Trimming left V 5 bases short and J 0 bases short, with 23 bases between. CDR1 is SGHNT and CDR2 is YENEEA in the germline V gene. In DNA, the CDR3 is TGTGCCAGCAGCCCGGGGTTTAGGGGTCCCCCCAGCTCTGGAAACACCATATATTTT. Encoded protein: CASSPGFRGPPSSGNTIYF.

In this sample, this clonotype turned up many times. The CDR3 reads CASSLLGGDEQYF. The CDR3 DNA sequence: TGTGCCAGCAGTTTATTGGGGGGGGACGAGCAGTACTTC. The chain uses TRBV28 and TRBJ2-7; the match to TRBD2 covers 7 bases. With 1 base clipped from V and 5 bases from J, the junction kept 2 bases outside the gene matches. Germline CDR1 MDHEN, CDR2 SYDVKM. This CDR3 spans 13 amino acids.

The sample holds many counts of this clonotype. The rearrangement joins TRBV19 to TRBJ1-3, with 9 nucleotides matching TRBD1. V was pared by 6 bases and J by 4 bases, with 13 bases of the junction left unmatched. This CDR3 contains 17 residues. The V gene's germline CDR1 is LNHDA and CDR2 SQIVND (reference sequence). The CDR3 DNA reads as TGTGCCAGTAGGAAAACCTCCGGGACAGGGAACGGAAACACCATATATTTT. Translated: CASRKTSGTGNGNTIYF.

This clonotype was picked up many times. The chain has TRBV6-2 or TRBV6-3 and TRBJ2-7, with a weak D call TRBD2 (5 bases). The ends were cut back, 0 bases at V and 1 base at J, with 10 bases in the middle. Germline lookup yields CDR1 MNHEY and CDR2 SVGEGT. The CDR3 has 15 amino acids. The DNA for the CDR3 is TGTGCCAGCAGTTACTCGACGGGGAGATCCTACGAGCAGTACTTC. It encodes CASSYSTGRSYEQYF.

There are many counts of this clonotype. The chain carries TRBV11-2 and TRBJ2-5; D not certain. The V end was cut by 0 bases, the J end by 5 bases, with 7 bases between. The CDR3 consists of 13 residues. The germline CDR1 and CDR2 sequences are SGHAT and FQNNGV. The chain's CDR3 is CASSLDIHETQYF. CDR3 nucleotides: TGTGCCAGCAGCTTAGATATTCATGAGACCCAGTACTTC.

This clonotype came up once. A clone one base away is much larger, so this may be a read error. This sequence joins TRBV5-1 and TRBJ1-1; a weak D match, TRBD1 (5 bases). The germline gives CDR1 SGHRS, CDR2 YFSETQ. This CDR3 comprises 16 residues. Here the CDR3 DNA reads TGCGCCAGCATCTTGAGTACGTATGGGGGGTCGACTGAAGCTTTCTTT. Residues: CASILSTYGGSTEAFF.

Many counts were recorded for this clonotype. V is TRBV3-1 and J is TRBJ1-2, with a possible D match to TRBD1 (5 bases). The CDR3 is 14 residues long. Germline assignment: CDR1 LGHDT and CDR2 YNNKEL (reference sequence). V was clipped by 2 bases and J by 3 bases, with 10 bases between them. CDR3 protein: CASSQRGADYGYTF. The CDR3 DNA follows: TGTGCCAGCAGCCAAAGGGGCGCTGACTATGGCTACACCTTC.

This clonotype was picked up many times. The chain employs TRBV6-1 and TRBJ2-3, with 11 bases lining up with TRBD1. This CDR3 spans 15 amino acids. Losses at the gene ends were 5 bases for V and 5 bases for J; bases not matched to a gene: 6. Per the germline V gene, CDR1 is MNHNS and CDR2 is SASEGT. The CDR3, as DNA: TGTGCCAGCAGTAGCCCGGGACAGGGGGAAGATACGCAGTATTTT. As protein: CASSSPGQGEDTQYF.

The chain's CDR3 is CASSPQGRDTEAFF. CDR3 coding DNA: TGTGCCAGCAGCCCACAGGGTCGGGACACTGAAGCTTTCTTT. This chain connects TRBV7-9 to TRBJ1-1; tentative D call: TRBD1 (6 bases). CDR1 and CDR2 (germline): SEHNR, FQNEAQ (reference sequence). The CDR3 is made up of 14 amino acids. Trimming removed 5 bases from V and 3 bases from J, with 13 bases in between.

In the case of this clonotype: One base away lies a much larger clone, so this may be a sequencing read error. The V and J genes are TRBV4-1 and TRBJ2-2; D might be TRBD2 (5 bases). The CDR3 has 13 amino acids. The germline V gene encodes CDR1 MGHRA and CDR2 YSYEKL. CDR3 loop: CASSQDFPGEPFF. The CDR3 region has the DNA TGCGCCAGCAGCCAAGATTTCCCCGGGGAGCCGTTTTTT.

This clonotype was observed at least ten times. The gene calls are TRBV28 and TRBJ1-1, with D possibly matching TRBD1 (6 bases). V dropped 7 bases and J dropped 3 bases, with 15 bases sitting between them. Germline CDR1 MDHEN, CDR2 SYDVKM. This CDR3 has 14 residues. As DNA, the CDR3 is TGTGCCAGCAACCTCAGGGGTCGGGACACTGAAGCTTTCTTT. This codes for CASNLRGRDTEAFF.

As regards this clonotype: With only one base between it and a far larger clone, this is likely a read error. This chain joins TRBV6-4 and TRBJ1-6; D remains unclear. There are 13 residues in the CDR3. Germline CDR1 is MRHNA and CDR2 is SNTAGT. CDR3 sequence: CASSYSTVSPLHF. CDR3 nucleotide sequence: TGTGCCAGCAGTTACTCGACTGTTTCACCCCTCCACTTT.

In its sample, this clonotype was seen many times. This rearrangement joins TRBV12-3 or TRBV12-4 to TRBJ2-7; no clear D gene. With 2 bases removed from V and 4 bases from J, the gap between germline ends came to 12 bases. The CDR3 runs 14 residues. The CDR3 sequence: CASSLRIRTYEQYF. CDR3 in DNA: TGTGCCAGCAGTTTAAGGATTCGAACATACGAGCAGTACTTC.